The 31 T cell receptor beta chains below all came from one sample that was sequenced in a study of cytomegalovirus exposure and HLA in healthy donors. The PCR had 60 Vbeta and 13 Jbeta primers. Assay used: immunoSEQ multiplex PCR; TCRdb lists only in-frame clones, some missing. The sample shows approximately 120,000 clones, 75% to 85% of them seen only once. The sequencing sample was made of PBMCs. These receptors were taken from a man aged 35-49 years in good health and CMV-seronegative.

The V gene is TRBV11-2, the J gene TRBJ2-5; 7 bases fit TRBD1. Judging by the DNA end, TRBJ2-7 fits better; the J call may be wrong. Germline V lookup: CDR1 SGHAT, CDR2 FQNNGV. The CDR3 runs to 14 residues. The CDR3 reads CASSLGQGDLEQYF. In DNA, the CDR3 is TGTGCCAGCAGCTTAGGGCAGGGGGATCTCGAGCAGTACTTC.

V is TRBV7-3 and J is TRBJ1-1; 7 nucleotides agree with TRBD1. The trim removed 3 bases at V and 3 bases at J, leaving 7 bases unmatched. Germline CDR1 is SGHTA and CDR2 is FQGTGA. The CDR3 spans 15 residues. This chain's CDR3 is CASSFGDSRDTEAFF. As DNA, the CDR3 is TGTGCCAGCAGCTTTGGGGACAGTAGAGACACTGAAGCTTTCTTT.

The chain carries TRBV4-1 and TRBJ2-7, with 7 bases that match TRBD1. The CDR3 length is 13 residues. Looked up from germline, CDR1 is MGHRA and CDR2 is YSYEKL. Trimming took 4 bases from V and 3 from J; bases not matched to a gene: 3. CDR3 nucleotides: TGCGCCAGCAGCCTCGGGACAGACTACGAGCAGTACTTC. Translation: CASSLGTDYEQYF.

The J gene is TRBJ2-7, the V gene TRBV11-2; perhaps TRBD2 as D (5 bases). The CDR3 covers 13 residues. Germline CDR1 and CDR2: SGHAT and FQNNGV. V dropped 3 bases and J dropped 7 bases, with 13 bases sitting between them. CDR3 amino acids: CASSFQWEREQYF. CDR3 sequence (DNA): TGTGCCAGCAGCTTCCAGTGGGAGAGGGAGCAGTACTTC.

V gene TRBV11-2 combines with J gene TRBJ1-1, with 8 bases matching TRBD1. The CDR3 covers 13 residues. V trimming: 3 bases; J trimming: 4 bases; junction bases outside the gene matches: 1. The germline CDR1 and CDR2 sequences are SGHAT and FQNNGV. The CDR3 DNA follows: TGTGCCAGCAGCTTCGGGACAGGCACTGAAGCTTTCTTT. This codes for CASSFGTGTEAFF.

This clone was counted between two and nine times. V is TRBV27 and J is TRBJ1-1, with a possible D match to TRBD1 (5 bases). This CDR3 has 16 amino acids. The germline V gene encodes CDR1 MNHEY and CDR2 SMNVEV (reference sequence). V was cut by 5 bases and J by 0 bases, with 16 bases left in between. DNA of the CDR3: TGTGCCAGCAGTCCCCGGGGGGGGATTATGAACACTGAAGCTTTCTTT. It translates to CASSPRGGIMNTEAFF.

This rearrangement joins TRBV21-1 to TRBJ2-3; the table calls TRBD2, which could not be checked here. TRBV21-1 is labeled a pseudogene. The CDR3 is 13 amino acids. CDR3 nucleotide sequence: TGTGCCAGCAGCAAGCGAGCGGATGATACGCAGTATTTT. This gives the protein CASSKRADDTQYF.

This clone showed up just a few times. V gene TRBV19 combines with J gene TRBJ1-4; D perhaps matches TRBD1 (6 bases). The CDR3 extends over 15 amino acids. Germline CDR1 reads LNHDA; CDR2 reads SQIVND (reference sequence). V was cut by 4 bases and J by 8 bases, with 17 bases left in between. The CDR3 reads CASSTLAGAAEKLFF. DNA for the CDR3: TGTGCCAGTAGTACCCTCGCAGGGGCGGCGGAAAAACTGTTTTTT. Filled out from reference TRBV19 and TRBJ1-4, the complete variable domain reads DGGITQSPKYLFRKEGQNVTLSCEQNLNHDAMYWYRQDPGQGLRLIYYSQIVNDFQKGDIAEGYSVSREKKESFPLTVTSAQKNPTAFYLCASSTLAGAAEKLFFGSGTQLSVL.

This chain connects TRBV19 to TRBJ1-2; 9 bases map to TRBD1. The CDR3 loop spans 15 amino acids. J was trimmed by 5 bases and V by 6 bases; bases with no gene match: 10. The germline gives CDR1 LNHDA, CDR2 SQIVND (reference sequence). CDR3 sequence: CASRDAGTGSYGYTF. The CDR3 DNA sequence: TGTGCCAGTAGAGATGCCGGGACAGGGTCTTATGGCTACACCTTC.

The chain carries TRBV6-1 and TRBJ1-3; D unresolved. There are 16 residues in the CDR3. The V gene lost 3 bases and the J gene lost 1 base, with 13 bases spanning the gap. Germline lookup yields CDR1 MNHNS and CDR2 SASEGT. Here the CDR3 DNA reads TGTGCCAGCAGTGATGAGGGAGGCTTATCTGGAAACACCATATATTTT. It codes for CASSDEGGLSGNTIYF.

The chain has TRBV2 and TRBJ2-7; 7 nucleotides align to TRBD2. This CDR3 region has 17 residues. Germline V gene data show CDR1 as SNHLY and CDR2 as FYNNEI. The V and J ends lost 7 bases and 1 base, in that order; junction bases with no gene match: 16. The CDR3 DNA follows: TGTGCCAGCAACCCGATCAACCGGGACTACCAGTCCTACGAGCAGTACTTC. Translation gives CASNPINRDYQSYEQYF.

This chain links TRBV29-1 with TRBJ2-1; 8 positions agree with TRBD2. CDR3 size: 16 residues. The germline V gene encodes CDR1 SQVTM and CDR2 ANQGSEA. After removal of 0 bases from V and 1 base from J, the junction contained 5 bases not matched to a gene. CDR3 in amino acids: CSVEDPGRESYNEQFF. CDR3 bases: TGCAGCGTTGAAGATCCCGGGAGGGAATCCTACAATGAGCAGTTCTTC.

The genes are TRBV7-2 and TRBJ2-1; D gene uncertain. This CDR3 comprises 13 residues. V lost 5 bases to trimming and J lost 4 bases, with 9 bases between them. CDR1 is SGHTA and CDR2 is FQGNSA in the germline V gene. The CDR3 is CASSQAFYNEQFF. CDR3 nucleotide sequence: TGTGCCAGCAGCCAGGCCTTTTACAATGAGCAGTTCTTC.

This clone was counted only a few times. V usage is TRBV15 and J usage is TRBJ1-2; 9 bases are shared with TRBD1. J was trimmed by 6 bases and V by 0 bases; bases with no gene match: 5. This CDR3 is built from 15 residues. Germline V lookup: CDR1 LNHNV, CDR2 YYDKDF (reference sequence). In DNA form, the CDR3 reads TGTGCCACCAGCAGAGAGATTGGACAGGGGAATGGCTACACCTTC. This gives the protein CATSREIGQGNGYTF.

The V call is TRBV28, the J call TRBJ2-7; TRBD1 matches 8 bases. The CDR3 consists of 16 residues. The junction had 12 bases not matched to a gene; V was cut back by 3 bases and J by 5 bases. Germline V gives CDR1 MDHEN, CDR2 SYDVKM. In DNA form, the CDR3 reads TGTGCCAGCAGTTTGACGGACAGGGCCCTCAGCCACGAGCAGTACTTC. As protein: CASSLTDRALSHEQYF.

This sequence joins TRBV11-2 and TRBJ2-7, with 7 bases identical to TRBD2. Germline CDR1 is SGHAT and CDR2 is FQNNGV. The CDR3 is 14 amino acids. V trimming: 5 bases; J trimming: 1 base; junction bases outside the gene matches: 5. CDR3: CASSVRAGSYEQYF. CDR3 DNA sequence: TGTGCCAGCAGCGTACGAGCGGGGTCCTACGAGCAGTACTTC.

This chain links TRBV28 with TRBJ2-5, with 7 positions matching TRBD1. The J call may be faulty, since TRBJ2-7 better matches the DNA end. Per the germline V gene, CDR1 is MDHEN and CDR2 is SYDVKM. The CDR3 is 13 residues long. CDR3 DNA: TGTGCCAGCAGTTCCGACAGGGTCTACGAGCAGTACTTC. Its translation is CASSSDRVYEQYF.

V gene TRBV18 combines with J gene TRBJ1-1, with D tentatively TRBD1 (5 bases). Germline CDR1 reads KGHSH; CDR2 reads LQKENI. CDR3 length equals 16 residues. Between the trimmed V and J ends, which lost 6 bases and 6 bases, there was a span of 23 bases. CDR3 bases: TGTGCCAGCTCCCAAAGCGATTCGGGGACTAGATCTGAAGCTTTCTTT. The encoded protein is CASSQSDSGTRSEAFF.

V usage is TRBV27 and J usage is TRBJ1-1; a possible D gene is TRBD1 (5 bases). CDR1 MNHEY and CDR2 SMNVEV come from the germline V gene (reference sequence). This CDR3 spans 16 amino acids. Trimming took off 5 bases at V and 1 base at J, with 17 bases between the two ends. The CDR3 loop reads CASSRLGGAPNTEAFF. CDR3 nucleotide sequence: TGTGCCAGCAGTCGGCTCGGTGGGGCCCCGAACACTGAAGCTTTCTTT.

J is TRBJ2-1 and V is TRBV5-1, with TRBD2 identical over 11 bases. The germline CDR1 and CDR2 sequences are SGHRS and YFSETQ. Trimming removed 3 bases from V and 5 bases from J; junction bases left unmatched: 1. This CDR3 has 14 amino acids. The CDR3 sequence is CASSSGLADNEQFF. In nucleotides, the CDR3 is TGCGCCAGCAGCTCGGGACTAGCGGACAATGAGCAGTTCTTC.

The rearrangement links TRBV7-2 to TRBJ2-5; possibly TRBD2 for D (5 bases). CDR3 length equals 15 residues. The germline V and J ends were trimmed by 3 bases and 5 bases, with 16 bases remaining between them. Germline lookup yields CDR1 SGHTA and CDR2 FQGNSA. This chain's CDR3 is CASSFYSSFRETQYF. The CDR3 region has the DNA TGTGCCAGCAGCTTTTATTCTAGCTTTAGGGAGACCCAGTACTTC. Based on the CDR3 plus reference TRBV7-2 and TRBJ2-5, the full variable domain is GAGVSQSPSNKVTEKGKDVELRCDPISGHTALYWYRQSLGQGLEFLIYFQGNSAPDKSGLPSDRFSAERTGGSVSTLTIQRTQQEDSAVYLCASSFYSSFRETQYFGPGTRLLVL.

This chain uses TRBV20-1 with TRBJ1-1, with 7 bases identical to TRBD1. Germline CDR1 reads DFQATT; CDR2 reads SNEGSKA (reference sequence). The CDR3 length is 11 residues. The J segment lost 8 bases and the V segment lost 4 bases, leaving 4 bases of the junction unmatched. The CDR3 bases are TGCAGTGCTAAGGAGACAGGGGAAGCTTTCTTT. This translates into CSAKETGEAFF.

This clone showed up just a few times. The chain carries TRBV7-9 and TRBJ2-5; D remains ambiguous. The J call could be wrong; TRBJ2-7 is a better fit for the DNA end. This CDR3 has 14 amino acids. CDR1 and CDR2 from the germline V gene are SEHNR and FQNEAQ (reference sequence). For the CDR3, the DNA is TGTGCCAGCAGCTTAATACCGACATCCTACGAGCAGTACTTC. This encodes CASSLIPTSYEQYF.

The J gene is TRBJ1-1, the V gene TRBV11-2, with D possibly being TRBD1 (6 bases). The V gene's germline CDR1 is SGHAT and CDR2 FQNNGV. V dropped 5 bases and J dropped 4 bases, with 11 bases sitting between them. The CDR3 spans 13 residues. DNA for the CDR3: TGTGCCAGCAGCACCCAAGGGGGCACTGAAGCTTTCTTT. This encodes CASSTQGGTEAFF.

The J gene is TRBJ2-2, the V gene TRBV5-1; no firm D call. The length of the CDR3 is 17 residues. The germline V gene has CDR1 SGHRS and CDR2 YFSETQ. V was cut by 2 bases and J by 2 bases, with 16 bases left in between. CDR3 in amino acids: CASSFPPAGTNTGELFF. The CDR3 coding sequence is TGCGCCAGCAGCTTCCCCCCGGCAGGTACAAACACCGGGGAGCTGTTTTTT.

This rearrangement joins TRBV7-2 to TRBJ2-1; TRBD2 aligns across 9 bases. The ends lost 5 bases at V and 8 bases at J; junction bases unmatched: 7. The CDR3 is 14 residues long. Germline V gene data show CDR1 as SGHTA and CDR2 as FQGNSA. This CDR3 is CASSPQRGDHEQFF. The DNA for the CDR3 is TGTGCCAGCAGCCCACAGCGGGGGGATCATGAGCAGTTCTTC.

In its sample, this clone was seen once. This CDR3 is also generated by other DNA sequences in the sample. The chain joins TRBV9 to TRBJ2-3, with D possibly matching TRBD2 (5 bases). The CDR3 totals 14 residues. Germline-derived CDR1 and CDR2 are SGDLS and YYNGEE. The ends were cut back, 2 bases at V and 1 base at J, with 8 bases in the middle. The CDR3 sequence is CASSVELGTDTQYF. The CDR3 region has the DNA TGTGCCAGCAGCGTGGAACTAGGCACAGATACGCAGTATTTT.

This chain links TRBV27 with TRBJ1-3, with D hard to call. V lost 0 bases and J 4 bases, leaving 13 bases between the germline ends. The CDR3 sequence is 16 residues long. Per germline, CDR1 MNHEY and CDR2 SMNVEV (reference sequence). The CDR3 region has the DNA TGTGCCAGCAGTTTATCTGCCGCGGGAGCGGGAAACACCATATATTTT. Translation gives CASSLSAAGAGNTIYF.

CDR3 sequence reads: CASNLAGTVTGELFF. As DNA, the CDR3 is TGTGCCAGTAATCTAGCGGGGACGGTCACCGGGGAGCTGTTTTTT. The gene calls are TRBV19 and TRBJ2-2; 9 bases match TRBD2. CDR1 and CDR2 from the germline V gene are LNHDA and SQIVND (reference sequence). The CDR3 spans 15 residues. V lost 7 bases and J lost 4; bases outside the gene matches: 7.

CDR3 DNA: TGTGCCAGTAGCCCCCGGGGAGGCGGGTATAGCAATCAGCCCCAGCATTTT. Amino acid sequence: CASSPRGGGYSNQPQHF. This chain links TRBV19 with TRBJ1-5, with D hard to call. The V gene's germline CDR1 is LNHDA and CDR2 SQIVND (reference sequence). Trimming removed 6 bases at V and 0 bases at J, with 18 bases between. There are 17 residues in the CDR3.

V and J are TRBV5-1 and TRBJ2-5, with TRBD2 matching 9 bases. The J segment lost 14 bases and the V segment lost 1 base, leaving 15 bases of the junction unmatched. This CDR3 comprises 15 residues. Looked up from germline, CDR1 is SGHRS and CDR2 is YFSETQ. The CDR3 DNA is TGCGCCAGCAGCTTGACAGCGGGGGGCCGGGGCGAGTTATACTTC. It translates to CASSLTAGGRGELYF.